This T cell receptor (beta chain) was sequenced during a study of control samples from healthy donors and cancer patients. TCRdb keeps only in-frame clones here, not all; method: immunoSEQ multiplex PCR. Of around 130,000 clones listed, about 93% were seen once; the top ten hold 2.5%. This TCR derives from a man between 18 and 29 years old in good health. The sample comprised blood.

This CDR3 reads CATSRVVFGEQYF. The CDR3, as DNA: TGTGCCACCAGCAGAGTGGTGTTCGGGGAGCAGTACTTC. V usage is TRBV15 and J usage is TRBJ2-7; D is uncertain. V gave up 1 base and J gave up 7 bases, with 11 bases separating them. The V gene's germline CDR1 is LNHNV and CDR2 YYDKDF (reference sequence). The CDR3 sequence is 13 residues long. Complete variable domain (other parts from reference TRBV15 and TRBJ2-7): DAMVIQNPRYQVTQFGKPVTLSCSQTLNHNVMYWYQQKSSQAPKLLFHYYDKDFNNEADTPDNFQSRRPNTSFCFLDIRSPGLGDTAMYLCATSRVVFGEQYFGPGTRLTVT.